This TCR beta chain was profiled in a study of T cells expressing NK-cell markers. The wider study: Within the sequenced cohort of eight donors, seven exhibited HCMV seropositivity and one was seronegative.

As to this clonotype: The antigen is not known.

Study-wide points: Uncertainty persisted over the HCMV specificity of expanded NKG2C+ T cell clones. These same clonotypes (in a few donors) also led the CD3+CD56-NKG2C+ fraction.

Germline lookup yields CDR1 MNHEY and CDR2 SMNVEV (reference sequence). The CDR3 extends over 13 amino acids. In generating TCR beta cDNA, 5'RACE template switching with UMIs was used. Each CDR3 protein gets one entry in TCRdb, which reprocessed the 5' RACE reads and gives no DNA. Recorded for this sample: about 260,000 distinct CDR3 sequences. The TCR comes from a woman between 18 and 69 years old in good health. This chain connects TRBV27 to TRBJ1-6. The material sequenced was blood T cells: a sorted CD56 or NKG2C T cell subset, CD4+ or CD8+ T cells, or bulk PBMC T cells (not recorded which). The CDR3: CASSYRNNSPLHF.